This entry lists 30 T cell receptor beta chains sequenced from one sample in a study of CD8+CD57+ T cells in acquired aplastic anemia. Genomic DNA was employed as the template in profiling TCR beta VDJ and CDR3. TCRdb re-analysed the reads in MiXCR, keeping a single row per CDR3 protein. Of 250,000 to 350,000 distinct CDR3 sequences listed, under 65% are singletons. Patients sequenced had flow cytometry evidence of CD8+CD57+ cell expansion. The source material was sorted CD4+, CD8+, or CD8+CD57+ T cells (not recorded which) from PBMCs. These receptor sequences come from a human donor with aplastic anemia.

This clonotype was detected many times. This CDR3 reads CASSDRTGGNSPLHF. CDR3 bases: TGTGCCAGCAGTGACCGGACAGGGGGAAATTCACCCCTCCACTTT. V gene TRBV6-4 combines with J gene TRBJ1-6; 10 nucleotides line up with TRBD1. Germline-derived CDR1 and CDR2 are MRHNA and SNTAGT. The trim removed 2 bases at V and 7 bases at J, leaving 2 bases unmatched. The CDR3 runs to 15 residues.

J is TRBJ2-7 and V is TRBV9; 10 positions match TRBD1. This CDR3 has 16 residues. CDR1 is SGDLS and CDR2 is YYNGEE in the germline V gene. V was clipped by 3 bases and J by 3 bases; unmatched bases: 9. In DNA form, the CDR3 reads TGTGCCAGCAGCGAGGGGATAGGACAGGGGGTCTACGAGCAGTACTTC. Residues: CASSEGIGQGVYEQYF.

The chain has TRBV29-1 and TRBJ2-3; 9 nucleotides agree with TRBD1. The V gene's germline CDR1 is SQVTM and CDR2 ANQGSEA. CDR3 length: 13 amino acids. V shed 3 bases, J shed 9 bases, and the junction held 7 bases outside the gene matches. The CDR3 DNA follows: TGCAGCGTTGAGGGACAGGGTCAGGTAACGCAGTATTTT. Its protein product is CSVEGQGQVTQYF.

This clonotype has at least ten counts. Here the CDR3 DNA reads TGTGCCAGCAGTCCTGACAGTCGATCCTACGAGCAGTACTTC. This sequence encodes CASSPDSRSYEQYF. The rearrangement uses TRBV7-9 and TRBJ2-7; TRBD1 might be the D (5 bases). V was shortened by 6 bases and J by 1 base, with 13 bases between the two germline ends. The length of the CDR3 is 14 residues. Germline CDR1 SEHNR, CDR2 FQNEAQ (reference sequence).

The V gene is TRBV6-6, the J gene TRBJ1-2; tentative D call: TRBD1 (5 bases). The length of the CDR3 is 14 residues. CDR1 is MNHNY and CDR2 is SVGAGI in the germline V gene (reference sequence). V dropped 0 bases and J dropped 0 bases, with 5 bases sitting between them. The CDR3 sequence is CASSYSGPNYGYTF. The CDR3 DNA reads TGTGCCAGCAGTTACTCGGGACCTAACTATGGCTACACCTTC.

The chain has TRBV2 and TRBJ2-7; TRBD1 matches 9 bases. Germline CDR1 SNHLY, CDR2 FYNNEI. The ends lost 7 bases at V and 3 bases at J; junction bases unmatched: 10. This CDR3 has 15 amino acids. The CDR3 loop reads CASTIIWGQGYEQYF. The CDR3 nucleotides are TGTGCCAGCACCATTATCTGGGGACAGGGCTACGAGCAGTACTTC.

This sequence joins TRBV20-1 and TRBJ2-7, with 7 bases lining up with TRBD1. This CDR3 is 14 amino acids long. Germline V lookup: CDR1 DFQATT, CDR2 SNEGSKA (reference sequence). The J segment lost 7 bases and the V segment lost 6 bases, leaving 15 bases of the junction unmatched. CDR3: CSARAAQGPGEQYF. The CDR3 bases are TGCAGTGCGCGGGCGGCACAGGGGCCGGGGGAGCAGTACTTC.

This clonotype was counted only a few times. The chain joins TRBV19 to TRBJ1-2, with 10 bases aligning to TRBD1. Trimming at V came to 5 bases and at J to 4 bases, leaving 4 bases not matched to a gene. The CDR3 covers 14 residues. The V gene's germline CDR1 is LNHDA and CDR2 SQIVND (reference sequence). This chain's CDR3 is CASSDRGRAYGYTF. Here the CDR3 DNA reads TGTGCCAGTAGTGACAGGGGGCGCGCCTATGGCTACACCTTC.

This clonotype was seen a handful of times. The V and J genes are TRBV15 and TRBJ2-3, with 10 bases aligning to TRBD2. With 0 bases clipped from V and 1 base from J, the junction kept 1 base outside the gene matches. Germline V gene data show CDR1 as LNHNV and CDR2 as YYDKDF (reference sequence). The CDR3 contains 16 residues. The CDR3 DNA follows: TGTGCCACCAGCAGAGAGCTAGCGGGGGGCACAGATACGCAGTATTTT. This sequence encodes CATSRELAGGTDTQYF.

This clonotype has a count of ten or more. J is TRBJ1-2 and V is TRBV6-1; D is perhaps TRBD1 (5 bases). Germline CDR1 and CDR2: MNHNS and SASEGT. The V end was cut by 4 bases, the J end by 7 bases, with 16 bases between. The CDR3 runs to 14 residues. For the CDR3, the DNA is TGTGCCAGCAGTGGGCCGGTAGGGGCAGGTGGCTACACCTTC. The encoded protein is CASSGPVGAGGYTF.

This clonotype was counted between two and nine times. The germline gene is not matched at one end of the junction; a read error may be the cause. The CDR3 reads CASSMAGPSNNSPLHF. CDR3 nucleotides: TGTGCTAGCAGCATGGCAGGACCTTCTAATAATTCACCCCTCCACTTT. The rearrangement uses TRBV7-9 and TRBJ1-6, with D hard to call. The CDR3 is 16 residues long. Germline CDR1 is SEHNR and CDR2 is FQNEAQ (reference sequence).

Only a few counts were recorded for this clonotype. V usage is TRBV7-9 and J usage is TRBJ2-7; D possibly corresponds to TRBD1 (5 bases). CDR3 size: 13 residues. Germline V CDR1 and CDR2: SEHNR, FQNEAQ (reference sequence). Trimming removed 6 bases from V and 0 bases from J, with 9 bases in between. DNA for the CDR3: TGTGCCAGCAGTAGGGGAACCTCCTACGAGCAGTACTTC. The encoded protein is CASSRGTSYEQYF.

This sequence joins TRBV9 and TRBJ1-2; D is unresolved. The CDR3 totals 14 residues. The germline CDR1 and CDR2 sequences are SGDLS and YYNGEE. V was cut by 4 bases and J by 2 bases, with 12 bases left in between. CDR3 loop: CASSPPTPNYGYTF. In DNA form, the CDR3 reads TGTGCCAGCAGCCCCCCGACCCCCAACTATGGCTACACCTTC.

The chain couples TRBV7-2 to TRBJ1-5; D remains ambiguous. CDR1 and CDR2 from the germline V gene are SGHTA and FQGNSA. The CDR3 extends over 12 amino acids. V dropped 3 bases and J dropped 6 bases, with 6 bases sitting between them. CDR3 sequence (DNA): TGTGCCAGCAGCTTGCTTGGTCAGCCCCAGCATTTT. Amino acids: CASSLLGQPQHF. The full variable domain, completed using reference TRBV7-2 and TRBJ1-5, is GAGVSQSPSNKVTEKGKDVELRCDPISGHTALYWYRQSLGQGLEFLIYFQGNSAPDKSGLPSDRFSAERTGGSVSTLTIQRTQQEDSAVYLCASSLLGQPQHFGDGTRLSIL.

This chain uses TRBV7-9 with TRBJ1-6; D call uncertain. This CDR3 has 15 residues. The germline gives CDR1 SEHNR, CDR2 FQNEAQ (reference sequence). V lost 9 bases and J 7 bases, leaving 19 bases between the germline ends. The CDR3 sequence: CASQRDGYLNSPLHF. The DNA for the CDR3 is TGTGCCAGTCAACGAGACGGATACCTCAATTCACCCCTCCACTTT.

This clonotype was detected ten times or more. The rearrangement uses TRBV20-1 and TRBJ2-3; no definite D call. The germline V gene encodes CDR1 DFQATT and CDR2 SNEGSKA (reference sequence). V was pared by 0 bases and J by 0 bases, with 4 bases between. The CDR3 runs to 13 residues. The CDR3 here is CSAREVSTDTQYF. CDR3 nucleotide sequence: TGCAGTGCTAGAGAGGTTAGCACAGATACGCAGTATTTT.

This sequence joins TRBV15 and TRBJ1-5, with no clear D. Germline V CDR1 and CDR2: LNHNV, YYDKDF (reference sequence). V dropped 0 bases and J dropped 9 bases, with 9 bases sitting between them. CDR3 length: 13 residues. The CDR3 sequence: CATSRESIGPQHF. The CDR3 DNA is TGTGCCACCAGCAGAGAGTCGATTGGGCCCCAGCATTTT.

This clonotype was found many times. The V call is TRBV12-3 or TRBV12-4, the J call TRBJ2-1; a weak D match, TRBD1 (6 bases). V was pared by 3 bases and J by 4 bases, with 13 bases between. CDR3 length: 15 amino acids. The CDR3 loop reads CASSLLDRQYNEQFF. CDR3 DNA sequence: TGTGCCAGCAGTTTGTTGGACAGACAGTACAATGAGCAGTTCTTC.

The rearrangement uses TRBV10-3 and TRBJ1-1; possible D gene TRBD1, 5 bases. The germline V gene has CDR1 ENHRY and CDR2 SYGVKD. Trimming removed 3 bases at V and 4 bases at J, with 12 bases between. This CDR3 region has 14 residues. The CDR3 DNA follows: TGTGCCATCAGTGAACAAGGGGTGGTCACTGAAGCTTTCTTT. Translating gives CAISEQGVVTEAFF.

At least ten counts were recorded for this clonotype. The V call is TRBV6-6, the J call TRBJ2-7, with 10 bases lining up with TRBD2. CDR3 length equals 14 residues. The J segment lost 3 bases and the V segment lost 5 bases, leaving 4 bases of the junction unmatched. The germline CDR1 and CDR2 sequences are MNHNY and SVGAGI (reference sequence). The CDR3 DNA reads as TGTGCCAGCAGTGATAGCGGGAGGTTCTACGAGCAGTACTTC. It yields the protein CASSDSGRFYEQYF.

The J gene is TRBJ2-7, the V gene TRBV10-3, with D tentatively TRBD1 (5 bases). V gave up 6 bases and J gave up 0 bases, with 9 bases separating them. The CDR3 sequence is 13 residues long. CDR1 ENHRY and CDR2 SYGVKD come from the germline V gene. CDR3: CAIRLDSSYEQYF. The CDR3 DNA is TGTGCCATCAGACTTGACAGCTCCTACGAGCAGTACTTC.

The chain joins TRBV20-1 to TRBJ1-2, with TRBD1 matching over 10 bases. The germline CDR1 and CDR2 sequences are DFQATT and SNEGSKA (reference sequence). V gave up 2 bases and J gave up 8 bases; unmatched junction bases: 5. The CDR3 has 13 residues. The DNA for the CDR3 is TGCAGTGCTAGAAGACAGGGGGCGAGGGGCTACACCTTC. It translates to CSARRQGARGYTF.

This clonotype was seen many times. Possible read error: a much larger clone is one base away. CDR3 bases: TGTGCCAGCAGCTTGGGAAGACTAGTACGGCAAGAGGCCCAGTACTTC. The encoded protein is CASSLGRLVRQEAQYF. V usage is TRBV7-7 and J usage is TRBJ2-5, with D maybe TRBD2 (6 bases). Germline-derived CDR1 and CDR2 are SSHAT and FNYEAQ (reference sequence). The CDR3 is 16 residues long. The variable domain in full, completed from reference TRBV7-7 and TRBJ2-5, reads GAGVSQSPRYKVTKRGQDVTLRCDPISSHATLYWYQQALGQGPEFLTYFNYEAQPDKSGLPSDRFSAERPEGSISTLTIQRTEQRDSAMYRCASSLGRLVRQEAQYFGPGTRLLVL.

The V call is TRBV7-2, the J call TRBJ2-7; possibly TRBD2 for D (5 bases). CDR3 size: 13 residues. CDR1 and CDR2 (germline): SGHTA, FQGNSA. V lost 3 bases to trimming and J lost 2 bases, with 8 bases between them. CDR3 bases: TGTGCCAGCAGCTTGGCCGGGACCTACGAGCAGTACTTC. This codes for CASSLAGTYEQYF.

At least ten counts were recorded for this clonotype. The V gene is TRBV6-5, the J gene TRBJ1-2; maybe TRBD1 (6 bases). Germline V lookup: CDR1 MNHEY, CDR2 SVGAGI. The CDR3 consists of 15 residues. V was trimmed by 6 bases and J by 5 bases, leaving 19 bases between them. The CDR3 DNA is TGTGCCAGCAGACCCGACAGGTCCACTACATATGGCTACACCTTC. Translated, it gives CASRPDRSTTYGYTF.

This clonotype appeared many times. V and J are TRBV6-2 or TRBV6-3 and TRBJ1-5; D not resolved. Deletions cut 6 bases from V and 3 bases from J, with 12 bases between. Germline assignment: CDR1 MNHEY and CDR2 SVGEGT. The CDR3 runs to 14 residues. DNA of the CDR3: TGTGCCAGCAGCCCAAACTCAAACAATCAGCCCCAGCATTTT. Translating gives CASSPNSNNQPQHF.

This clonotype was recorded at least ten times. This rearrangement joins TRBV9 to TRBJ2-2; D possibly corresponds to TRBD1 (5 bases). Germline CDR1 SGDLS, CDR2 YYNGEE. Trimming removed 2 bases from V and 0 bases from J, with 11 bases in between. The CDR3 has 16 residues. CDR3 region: CASSVTGEANTGELFF. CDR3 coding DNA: TGTGCCAGCAGCGTTACAGGAGAAGCGAACACCGGGGAGCTGTTTTTT.

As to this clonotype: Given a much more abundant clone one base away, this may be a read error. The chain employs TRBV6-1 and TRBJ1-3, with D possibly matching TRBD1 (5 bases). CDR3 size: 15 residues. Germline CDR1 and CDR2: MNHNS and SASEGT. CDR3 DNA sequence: TGTGCCAGCAATGAACGGCAGTGGGGGGGAAACACCATATATTTT. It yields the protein CASNERQWGGNTIYF.

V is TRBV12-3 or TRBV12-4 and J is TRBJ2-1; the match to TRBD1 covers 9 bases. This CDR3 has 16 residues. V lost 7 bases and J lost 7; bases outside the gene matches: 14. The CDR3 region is CASTSHLGTGWNEQFF. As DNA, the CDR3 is TGTGCCAGCACATCCCACCTTGGGACAGGGTGGAATGAGCAGTTCTTC.

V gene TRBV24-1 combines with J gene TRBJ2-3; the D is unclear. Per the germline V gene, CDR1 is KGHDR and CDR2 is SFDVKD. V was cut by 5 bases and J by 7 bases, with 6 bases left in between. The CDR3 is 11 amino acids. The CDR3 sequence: CATSGGHTQYF. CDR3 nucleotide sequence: TGTGCCACCAGTGGAGGACATACGCAGTATTTT.